These 26 T cell receptor beta chains were all obtained from the same sample, sequenced in a study of early T cells in non-severe SARS-CoV-2 infection. Using its own MiXCR run on the 5' RACE reads, TCRdb lists one record per CDR3 protein. Of about 98,000 distinct CDR3 sequences detected, approximately 15% appear once; the ten largest clones hold 5.5% to 8%. Material: whole blood. These TCRs come from an adult who was a healthcare worker with PCR-confirmed SARS-CoV-2 infection or an uninfected control (not recorded which).

The rearrangement joins TRBV9 to TRBJ1-4, with D possibly matching TRBD1 (5 bases). CDR1 is SGDLS, CDR2 YYNGEE, per germline. V lost 4 bases, J lost 6 bases, and 13 bases lay in between. The length of the CDR3 is 14 residues. CDR3 sequence reads: CASSKQVLDEKLFF. The CDR3 DNA reads as TGTGCCAGCAGCAAACAGGTCCTAGATGAAAAACTGTTTTTT.

The chain employs TRBV12-3 or TRBV12-4 and TRBJ2-1; 10 positions agree with TRBD1. J gave up 6 bases and V 8 bases, and 7 bases lay outside the gene matches. The CDR3 contains 14 residues. The chain's CDR3 is CASGRQGAGNEQFF. The DNA for the CDR3 is TGTGCCAGCGGACGACAGGGGGCTGGCAATGAGCAGTTCTTC.

The chain employs TRBV29-1 and TRBJ2-4, with 8 bases identical to TRBD1. J gave up 0 bases and V 7 bases, and 2 bases lay outside the gene matches. The CDR3 totals 13 residues. The germline CDR1 and CDR2 sequences are SQVTM and ANQGSEA. For the CDR3, the DNA is TGCAGCGCCAGGGGGCTAGCCAAAAACATTCAGTACTTC. This codes for CSARGLAKNIQYF.

A few counts support this clonotype. The J gene is TRBJ2-2, the V gene TRBV29-1; 8 nucleotides align to TRBD2. The CDR3 runs 16 residues. Germline CDR1 reads SQVTM; CDR2 reads ANQGSEA. The V gene end was trimmed by 2 bases and the J gene end by 4 bases; junction bases not matched to a gene: 9. In DNA form, the CDR3 reads TGCAGCGTTGAATCACCGTTAGCGGGACCCACCGGGGAGCTGTTTTTT. Translated, it gives CSVESPLAGPTGELFF.

This clonotype was picked up a small number of times. The rearrangement uses TRBV10-3 and TRBJ2-7, with D perhaps TRBD2 (6 bases). The V and J ends lost 3 bases and 2 bases respectively, with 11 bases between them. Germline-derived CDR1 and CDR2 are ENHRY and SYGVKD. There are 14 residues in the CDR3. CDR3 coding DNA: TGTGCCATCAGTGATGGGAGGCCCCCCTACGAGCAGTACTTC. It yields the protein CAISDGRPPYEQYF.

This clonotype was recorded many times. The chain has TRBV25-1 and TRBJ1-3, with no clear D. Germline V gene sequence: CDR1 MGHDK, CDR2 SYGVNS. Trimming shortened V by 1 base and J by 2 bases, and 9 bases separated the two germline ends. The CDR3 is 15 residues long. The CDR3 protein is CASSEFGRAGNTIYF. CDR3 nucleotides: TGTGCCAGCAGTGAATTTGGGAGGGCTGGAAACACCATATATTTT.

The chain employs TRBV7-3 and TRBJ2-1; the D gene is possibly TRBD2 (5 bases). Trimming took off 5 bases at V and 2 bases at J, with 16 bases between the two ends. There are 16 residues in the CDR3. From germline, CDR1 is SGHTA and CDR2 FQGTGA. CDR3 sequence reads: CASSPTTSITYNEQFF. DNA for the CDR3: TGTGCCAGCAGCCCCACAACTAGTATCACCTACAATGAGCAGTTCTTC.

This chain joins TRBV25-1 and TRBJ2-1; 7 nucleotides agree with TRBD2. Germline assignment: CDR1 MGHDK and CDR2 SYGVNS. V trimming: 5 bases; J trimming: 2 bases; junction bases outside the gene matches: 3. This CDR3 has 14 amino acids. This chain's CDR3 is CASSSGIPYNEQFF. The DNA for the CDR3 is TGTGCCAGCAGTAGCGGGATCCCCTACAATGAGCAGTTCTTC.

This clonotype was seen more than once but under ten times. The chain carries TRBV7-2 and TRBJ2-1; TRBD2 agrees at 9 bases. The CDR3 contains 16 residues. Trimming cost V 5 bases and J 7 bases; bases outside gene matches: 12. Per germline, CDR1 SGHTA and CDR2 FQGNSA. The CDR3 DNA follows: TGTGCCAGCAGCGCCCTAATAGCGGGAGTAGGTAATGAGCAGTTCTTC. Its protein product is CASSALIAGVGNEQFF.

V usage is TRBV7-3 and J usage is TRBJ1-1, with D possibly TRBD1 on 6 matching bases. V lost 5 bases to trimming and J lost 7 bases, with 14 bases between them. In germline, CDR1 is SGHTA, CDR2 FQGTGA. This CDR3 is 13 amino acids long. In DNA form, the CDR3 reads TGTGCCAGCAGCCCCGCGGGGGGCTATGAAGCTTTCTTT. It codes for CASSPAGGYEAFF.

V and J are TRBV29-1 and TRBJ2-3; D possibly corresponds to TRBD2 (6 bases). Per germline, CDR1 SQVTM and CDR2 ANQGSEA. V was shortened by 4 bases and J by 7 bases, with 15 bases between the two germline ends. The CDR3 totals 13 residues. CDR3 loop: CSVVGGTSNTQYF. In DNA form, the CDR3 reads TGCAGCGTTGTAGGCGGGACGTCAAATACGCAGTATTTT.

The chain uses TRBV15 and TRBJ2-3; 7 bases line up with TRBD1. CDR3 length: 16 residues. In germline, CDR1 is LNHNV, CDR2 YYDKDF (reference sequence). With 5 bases clipped from V and 2 bases from J, the junction kept 10 bases outside the gene matches. CDR3 residues: CATSLRYDRDTDTQYF. The CDR3 bases are TGTGCCACCAGCCTACGATACGACAGGGACACAGATACGCAGTATTTT.

The chain recombines TRBV6-6 with TRBJ1-1; 11 bases line up with TRBD1. This CDR3 region has 19 residues. Germline V gene sequence: CDR1 MNHNY, CDR2 SVGAGI (reference sequence). The ends lost 5 bases at V and 4 bases at J; junction bases unmatched: 18. The CDR3 bases are TGTGCCAGCAGTACGAGGACAGGGGGCGCAACTCTGGTATCCACTGAAGCTTTCTTT. Translating it yields CASSTRTGGATLVSTEAFF.

In its sample, this clonotype was seen many times. The chain has TRBV27 and TRBJ2-7; 9 bases agree with TRBD1. CDR3 length: 15 residues. The junction had 7 bases not matched to a gene; V was cut back by 3 bases and J by 4 bases. CDR1 and CDR2 (germline): MNHEY, SMNVEV (reference sequence). Here the CDR3 DNA reads TGTGCCAGCAGTTTCGGGGACAGGGAAAAGTACGAGCAGTACTTC. Translation: CASSFGDREKYEQYF.

CDR3 in amino acids: CSARSAYIYEQYF. DNA of the CDR3: TGCAGTGCTAGGAGTGCCTACATCTACGAGCAGTACTTC. This chain connects TRBV20-1 to TRBJ2-7; D gene ambiguous. Germline CDR1 reads DFQATT; CDR2 reads SNEGSKA (reference sequence). This CDR3 region has 13 residues. Trimming left V 3 bases short and J 3 bases short, with 12 bases between.

Many counts were recorded for this clonotype. The junction shows a germline mismatch at one end, possibly a read error. V and J are TRBV29-1 and TRBJ1-1; D is undetermined. The CDR3 spans 13 residues. Germline CDR1 reads SQVTM; CDR2 reads ANQGSEA. The DNA of the CDR3 is TGCAGCGTTGAACGCCAACTGAACGCTGAAGCTTTCTTT. Residues: CSVERQLNAEAFF. Drawing the rest from reference TRBV29-1 and TRBJ1-1, the complete variable domain is SAVISQKPSRDICQRGTSLTIQCQVDSQVTMMFWYRQQPGQSLTLIATANQGSEATYESGFVIDKFPISRPNLTFSTLTVSNMSPEDSSIYLCSVERQLNAEAFFGQGTRLTVV.

This clonotype was observed a few times. The chain recombines TRBV27 with TRBJ1-4; 7 bases agree with TRBD1. Germline CDR1 and CDR2: MNHEY and SMNVEV (reference sequence). Trimming cost V 8 bases and J 8 bases; bases outside gene matches: 14. This CDR3 comprises 15 residues. The chain's CDR3 is CASSSSQGRGEKLFF. In DNA form, the CDR3 reads TGTGCCAGCTCGTCGTCACAGGGGAGAGGAGAAAAACTGTTTTTT.

This clonotype was recorded a few times. This rearrangement joins TRBV6-2 or TRBV6-3 to TRBJ2-5; 8 nucleotides line up with TRBD2. The germline V gene has CDR1 MNHEY and CDR2 SVGEGT. V lost 2 bases to trimming and J lost 4 bases; unmatched junction nucleotides: 12. The CDR3 loop spans 17 amino acids. The chain's CDR3 is CASSYGRSGSRRETQYF. The CDR3 DNA reads as TGTGCCAGCAGTTACGGACGGAGCGGGAGTCGTCGAGAGACCCAGTACTTC.

On this clonotype: A read error may produce the germline difference seen at one junction end. The V gene is TRBV20-1, the J gene TRBJ1-1, with a weak D call TRBD1 (6 bases). Germline V gene data show CDR1 as DFQATT and CDR2 as SNEGSKA (reference sequence). The CDR3 length is 15 residues. CDR3 loop: CSVRPPDSPNTEAFF. DNA for the CDR3: TGCAGTGTTAGACCACCGGACAGCCCGAACACTGAAGCTTTCTTT.

This clonotype was detected ten times or more. J is TRBJ2-7 and V is TRBV5-1; D unresolved. The CDR3 loop spans 13 amino acids. Trimming took off 0 bases at V and 3 bases at J, with 7 bases between the two ends. Germline V lookup: CDR1 SGHRS, CDR2 YFSETQ. DNA of the CDR3: TGCGCCAGCAGCTTGGCCGGAAGCTACGAGCAGTACTTC. It encodes CASSLAGSYEQYF. The variable domain in full, completed from reference TRBV5-1 and TRBJ2-7, reads KAGVTQTPRYLIKTRGQQVTLSCSPISGHRSVSWYQQTPGQGLQFLFEYFSETQRNKGNFPGRFSGRQFSNSRSEMNVSTLELGDSALYLCASSLAGSYEQYFGPGTRLTVT.

This clonotype was observed many times. The chain joins TRBV28 to TRBJ2-7; D is possibly TRBD1 or TRBD2 (7 bases each). V was trimmed by 6 bases and J by 0 bases, leaving 18 bases between them. Germline values: CDR1 MDHEN, CDR2 SYDVKM. There are 16 residues in the CDR3. CDR3 sequence: CASSGRGGLISYEQYF. CDR3 sequence (DNA): TGTGCCAGCAGCGGCAGGGGGGGATTGATCTCCTACGAGCAGTACTTC.

The table lists this clonotype with many counts. The chain carries TRBV11-2 and TRBJ1-1, with D perhaps TRBD1 (5 bases). Germline V lookup: CDR1 SGHAT, CDR2 FQNNGV. Trimming cost V 4 bases and J 4 bases, with 7 bases left between them. CDR3 size: 12 residues. In DNA form, the CDR3 reads TGTGCCAGCAGCTGGGGGAGCACTGAAGCTTTCTTT. It translates to CASSWGSTEAFF. Filled out from reference TRBV11-2 and TRBJ1-1, the complete variable domain reads EAGVAQSPRYKIIEKRQSVAFWCNPISGHATLYWYQQILGQGPKLLIQFQNNGVVDDSQLPKDRFSAERLKGVDSTLKIQPAKLEDSAVYLCASSWGSTEAFFGQGTRLTVV.

The V and J genes are TRBV12-3 or TRBV12-4 and TRBJ2-1, with 7 positions matching TRBD2. There are 13 residues in the CDR3. The V segment lost 7 bases and the J segment 9 bases; nucleotides outside the gene matches: 9. DNA for the CDR3: TGTGCCAGCACCCCCGGACTAGACGGTGAGCAGTTCTTC. Encoded protein: CASTPGLDGEQFF.

A few counts support this clonotype. This sequence joins TRBV19 and TRBJ2-1; 9 bases match TRBD2. The CDR3 runs 15 residues. Losses at the gene ends were 3 bases for V and 6 bases for J; bases not matched to a gene: 6. The germline V gene encodes CDR1 LNHDA and CDR2 SQIVND (reference sequence). The CDR3 DNA follows: TGTGCCAGTAGTATGGGCGGGAGGGCCGTCAATGAGCAGTTCTTC. Translation gives CASSMGGRAVNEQFF.

CDR3 amino acids: CASSGTSGRDSTGELFF. The CDR3 nucleotides are TGTGCCAGCAGCGGGACTAGCGGGAGGGACAGCACCGGGGAGCTGTTTTTT. The chain carries TRBV7-9 and TRBJ2-2; TRBD2 aligns across 16 bases. In germline, CDR1 is SEHNR, CDR2 FQNEAQ (reference sequence). After removal of 5 bases from V and 4 bases from J, the junction contained 4 bases not matched to a gene. This CDR3 contains 17 residues.

In its sample, this clonotype was seen many times. This chain connects TRBV12-3 or TRBV12-4 to TRBJ1-4; TRBD1 might be the D (6 bases). The CDR3 covers 15 residues. Trimming took off 2 bases at V and 6 bases at J, with 13 bases between the two ends. CDR3 in DNA: TGTGCCAGCAGTTTAAACGGCAGGGGTGATGAAAAACTGTTTTTT. It is translated as CASSLNGRGDEKLFF.